This is a list of T cell receptor beta chains from one sample in a study of T cell repertoires in cytomegalovirus infection. The antigens for these receptors are not known. TCRdb reprocessed the reads with MiXCR, giving one entry per CDR3 protein. The profile shows around 71,000 distinct CDR3 sequences, more than 20% of them singletons. The source material was CD8+ T cells from cultured PBMCs, sampled from culture after CMV antigen stimulation. The receptors derive from a human donor in good health (CMV status not recorded). Some clones in this sample may be carry-over from other donors' samples. CDR3s include the opening cysteine and the closing phenylalanine or tryptophan. D genes are given only for firm matches. A clone size is listed for some rows: how often the clone was seen (once, few, many), or a class if it is expanded.

few,TRBV11-2,NA,TRBJ1-1,CASSLGETMNTEAFF,TGTGCCAGCAGCTTAGGCGAGACTATGAACACTGAAGCTTTCTTT
once,TRBV28,TRBD1,TRBJ2-5,CASRRDRDSETQYF,TGTGCCAGCAGACGGGACAGGGATTCGGAGACCCAGTACTTC
few,TRBV28,NA,TRBJ2-5,CASSSPGRTQETQYF,TGTGCCAGCAGTTCTCCGGGAAGGACCCAAGAGACCCAGTACTTC
few,TRBV9,NA,TRBJ2-7,CASSVGGAGDEQYF,TGTGCCAGCAGCGTAGGAGGGGCCGGGGACGAGCAGTACTTC
few,TRBV19,NA,TRBJ1-5,CASSGEISGQPQHF,TGTGCCAGTAGTGGAGAGATCTCAGGTCAGCCCCAGCATTTT
NA,TRBV7-9,TRBD1,TRBJ2-7,CASSSGQGFYEQYF,TGTGCCAGCAGCTCGGGACAGGGGTTTTACGAGCAGTACTTC
NA,TRBV4-2,TRBD1,TRBJ1-1,CASSQLTGGGTEAFF,TGTGCCAGCAGCCAACTAACAGGGGGCGGCACTGAAGCTTTCTTT
NA,TRBV12-3/TRBV12-4,NA,TRBJ1-1,CASSLTEPFF,TGTGCCAGCAGTTTGACAGAGCCTTTCTTT
few,TRBV6-2/TRBV6-3,NA,TRBJ1-2,CASSHVPTEGNYGYTF,TGTGCCAGCAGCCACGTACCCACGGAGGGAAACTATGGCTACACCTTC
many,TRBV7-2,NA,TRBJ2-3,CASSSGPKDTQYF,TGTGCCAGCAGCTCAGGACCTAAAGATACGCAGTATTTT
few,TRBV27,TRBD1,TRBJ2-7,CASSLTKLRQGYEQYF,TGTGCCAGCAGTTTAACAAAACTGAGACAGGGCTACGAGCAGTACTTC
NA,TRBV6-1,NA,TRBJ2-6,CASSYSGANVLTF,TGTGCCAGCAGTTACAGTGGGGCCAACGTCCTGACTTTC
NA,TRBV11-2,NA,TRBJ2-4,CASSPGGAGYRFINIQYF,TGTGCCAGCAGCCCGGGCGGTGCGGGGTACCGATTTATTAACATTCAGTACTTC
few,TRBV6-1,NA,TRBJ2-2,CASSWGPSWELFF,TGTGCCAGCAGTTGGGGACCCTCCTGGGAGCTGTTTTTT
NA,TRBV12-3/TRBV12-4,NA,TRBJ1-6,CASSYGFGNSPLHF,TGTGCCAGCAGTTACGGGTTCGGTAATTCACCCCTCCACTTT
NA,TRBV11-3,TRBD2,TRBJ2-1,CASSLAGLAVDDEQFF,TGTGCCAGCAGCTTAGCCGGCCTAGCGGTGGACGATGAGCAGTTCTTC
NA,TRBV6-5,TRBD2,TRBJ2-5,CASSYSGASGGRLQETQYF,TGTGCCAGCAGTTACTCGGGAGCTAGCGGGGGCCGTCTTCAAGAGACCCAGTACTTC
many,TRBV7-4,NA,TRBJ2-2,CASSLHGELFF,TGTGCCAGCAGCTTACACGGGGAGCTGTTTTTT
NA,TRBV6-5,NA,TRBJ2-1,CASSYSGQYNEQFF,TGTGCCAGCAGTTACTCGGGACAATACAATGAGCAGTTCTTC
NA,TRBV7-8,TRBD1,TRBJ1-5,CASSSRQGAGSNQPQHF,TGTGCCAGCAGCTCGCGACAGGGGGCTGGTAGCAATCAGCCCCAGCATTTT
many,TRBV4-1,NA,TRBJ1-1,CASSQGFAEAFF,TGCGCCAGCAGCCAAGGGTTCGCTGAAGCTTTCTTT
few,TRBV27,NA,TRBJ1-2,CASSLLQDLNYGYTF,TGTGCCAGCAGTTTATTGCAGGACTTGAACTATGGCTACACCTTC
NA,TRBV7-2,TRBD1,TRBJ2-1,CATTTGARYNEQFF,TGTGCCACCACTACAGGGGCGAGGTACAATGAGCAGTTCTTC
NA,TRBV6-5,NA,TRBJ2-3,CARTSFWGAQGDTQYF,TGTGCCCGCACCTCTTTTTGGGGGGCGCAAGGAGATACGCAGTATTTT
few,TRBV6-2/TRBV6-3,NA,TRBJ1-2,CASRDSQGHGYTF,TGTGCCAGCAGGGACAGTCAAGGCCATGGCTACACCTTC
few,TRBV5-6,TRBD1,TRBJ1-1,CASSFGQGGVNTEAFF,TGTGCCAGCAGCTTCGGACAGGGAGGGGTGAACACTGAAGCTTTCTTT
NA,TRBV27,NA,TRBJ1-1,CASSLRVITEAFF,TGTGCCAGCAGCCTGAGGGTAATCACTGAAGCTTTCTTT
NA,TRBV7-7,NA,TRBJ2-1,CASSLGVDNNNEQFF,TGTGCCAGCAGCTTAGGAGTAGATAACAACAATGAGCAGTTCTTC
NA,TRBV29-1,TRBD1,TRBJ2-3,CSVAGQLSTDTQYF,TGCAGCGTTGCGGGACAGCTCAGCACAGATACGCAGTATTTT
NA,TRBV7-6,TRBD1,TRBJ1-2,CASSLAGQGNYGYTF,TGTGCCAGCAGCTTAGCCGGACAGGGAAACTATGGCTACACCTTC
NA,TRBV7-6,NA,TRBJ2-3,CASSATDTQYF,TGTGCCAGCAGCGCCACAGATACGCAGTATTTT
few,TRBV2,TRBD2,TRBJ2-1,CASLPGLAGYEQFF,TGTGCCAGTCTACCGGGACTAGCGGGATATGAGCAGTTCTTC
few,TRBV6-2/TRBV6-3,TRBD1,TRBJ1-1,CASRGQAEAFF,TGTGCCAGCAGGGGACAGGCTGAAGCTTTCTTT
NA,TRBV7-2,TRBD1,TRBJ1-5,CASSYRGQSNQPQHF,TGTGCCAGCAGTTACAGGGGGCAGAGCAATCAGCCCCAGCATTTT
NA,TRBV7-6,TRBD1,TRBJ2-2,CASSVQIGRQGITGELFF,TGTGCCAGCAGCGTACAAATTGGGAGACAGGGTATCACCGGGGAGCTGTTTTTT
NA,TRBV7-9,TRBD1,TRBJ1-5,CASSLGRGRVQPQHF,TGTGCCAGCAGCTTAGGCAGGGGGCGCGTTCAGCCCCAGCATTTT
NA,TRBV12-3/TRBV12-4,NA,TRBJ2-2,CASSSGYRTGELFF,TGTGCCAGCAGTTCAGGGTATCGCACCGGGGAGCTGTTTTTT
NA,TRBV6-2/TRBV6-3,TRBD1,TRBJ1-5,CASSSPRTGALNQPQHF,TGTGCCAGCAGTTCTCCTCGGACAGGAGCACTTAATCAGCCCCAGCATTTT
NA,TRBV7-9,TRBD1,TRBJ2-6,CASSRTGVGANVLTF,TGTGCCAGCAGCCGGACAGGGGTTGGGGCCAACGTCCTGACTTTC
few,TRBV11-2,TRBD1,TRBJ1-2,CASSHQGGGYTF,TGTGCCAGCAGCCACCAGGGGGGCGGCTACACCTTC